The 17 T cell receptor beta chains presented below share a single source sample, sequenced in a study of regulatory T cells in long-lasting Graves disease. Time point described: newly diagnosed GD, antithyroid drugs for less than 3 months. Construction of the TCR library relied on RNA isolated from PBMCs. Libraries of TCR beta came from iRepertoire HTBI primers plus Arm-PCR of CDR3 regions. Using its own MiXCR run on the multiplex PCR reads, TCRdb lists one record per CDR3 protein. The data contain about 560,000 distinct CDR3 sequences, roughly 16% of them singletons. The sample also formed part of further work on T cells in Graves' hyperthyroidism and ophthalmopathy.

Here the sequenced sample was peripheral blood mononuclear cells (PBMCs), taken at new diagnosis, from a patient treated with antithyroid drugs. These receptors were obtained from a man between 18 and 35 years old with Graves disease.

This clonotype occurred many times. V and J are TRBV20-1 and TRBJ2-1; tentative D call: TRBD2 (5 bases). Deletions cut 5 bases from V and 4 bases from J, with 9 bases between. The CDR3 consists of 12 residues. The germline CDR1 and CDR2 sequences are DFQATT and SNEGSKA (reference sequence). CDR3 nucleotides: TGCAGTGCTGGGCTAGCTTACAATGAGCAGTTCTTC. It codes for CSAGLAYNEQFF.

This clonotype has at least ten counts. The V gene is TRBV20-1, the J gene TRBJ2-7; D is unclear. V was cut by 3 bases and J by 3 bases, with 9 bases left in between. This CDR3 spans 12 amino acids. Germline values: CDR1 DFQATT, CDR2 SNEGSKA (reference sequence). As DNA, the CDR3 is TGCAGTGCTAGTCGGGCAGACTACGAGCAGTACTTC. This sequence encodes CSASRADYEQYF.

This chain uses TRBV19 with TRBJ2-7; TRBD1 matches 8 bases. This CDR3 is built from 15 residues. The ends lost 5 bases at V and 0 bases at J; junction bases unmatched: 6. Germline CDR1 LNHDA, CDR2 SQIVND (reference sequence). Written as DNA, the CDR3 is TGTGCCAGTAGTCACCGGGACAGGCACTCCTACGAGCAGTACTTC. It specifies CASSHRDRHSYEQYF.

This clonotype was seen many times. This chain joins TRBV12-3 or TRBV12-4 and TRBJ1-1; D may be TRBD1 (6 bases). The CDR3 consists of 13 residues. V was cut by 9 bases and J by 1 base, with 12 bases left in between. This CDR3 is CASPGGPNTEAFF. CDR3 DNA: TGTGCCAGTCCCGGGGGGCCGAACACTGAAGCTTTCTTT.

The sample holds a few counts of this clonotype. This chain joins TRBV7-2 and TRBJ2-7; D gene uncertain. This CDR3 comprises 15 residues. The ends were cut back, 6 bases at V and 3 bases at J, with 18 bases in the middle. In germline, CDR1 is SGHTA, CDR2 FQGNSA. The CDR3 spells CASSTGPWALYEQYF. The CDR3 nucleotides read TGTGCCAGCAGTACCGGGCCATGGGCTCTCTACGAGCAGTACTTC.

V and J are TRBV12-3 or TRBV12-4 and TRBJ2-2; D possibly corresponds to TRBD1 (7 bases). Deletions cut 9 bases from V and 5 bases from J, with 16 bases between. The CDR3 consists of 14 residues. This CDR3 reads CASLAPGGTGELFF. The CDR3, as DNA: TGTGCCAGTTTGGCGCCAGGGGGGACCGGGGAGCTGTTTTTT.

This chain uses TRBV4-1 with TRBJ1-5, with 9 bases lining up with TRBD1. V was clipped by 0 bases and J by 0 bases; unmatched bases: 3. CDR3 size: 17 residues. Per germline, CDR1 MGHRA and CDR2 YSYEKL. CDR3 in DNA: TGCGCCAGCAGCCAAGATCGGACAGGGGCTAGCAATCAGCCCCAGCATTTT. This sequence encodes CASSQDRTGASNQPQHF.

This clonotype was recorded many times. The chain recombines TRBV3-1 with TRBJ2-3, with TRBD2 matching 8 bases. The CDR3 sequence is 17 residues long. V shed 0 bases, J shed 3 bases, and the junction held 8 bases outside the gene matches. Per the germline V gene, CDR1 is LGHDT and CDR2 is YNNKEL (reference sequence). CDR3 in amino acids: CASSQELGLGLTDTQYF. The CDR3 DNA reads TGTGCCAGCAGCCAAGAGTTGGGACTAGGCCTAACAGATACGCAGTATTTT.

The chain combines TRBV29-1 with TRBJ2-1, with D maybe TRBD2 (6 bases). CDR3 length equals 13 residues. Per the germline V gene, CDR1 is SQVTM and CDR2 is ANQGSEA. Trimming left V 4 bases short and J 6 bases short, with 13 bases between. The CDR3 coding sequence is TGCAGCGTTGGTATTCACGGGGGCAATGAGCAGTTCTTC. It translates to CSVGIHGGNEQFF.

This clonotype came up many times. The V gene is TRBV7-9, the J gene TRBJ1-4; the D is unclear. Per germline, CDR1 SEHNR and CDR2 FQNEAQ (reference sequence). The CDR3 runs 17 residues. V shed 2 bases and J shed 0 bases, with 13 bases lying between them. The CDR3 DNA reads TGTGCCAGCAGCTTAATGGGTCAGCCAGCAACTAATGAAAAACTGTTTTTT. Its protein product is CASSLMGQPATNEKLFF.

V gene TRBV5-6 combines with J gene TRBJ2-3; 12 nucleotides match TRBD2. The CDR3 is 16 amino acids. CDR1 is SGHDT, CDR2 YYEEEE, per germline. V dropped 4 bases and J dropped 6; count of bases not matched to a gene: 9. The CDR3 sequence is CASSPRTSGKVDTQYF. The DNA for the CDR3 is TGTGCCAGCAGCCCGCGGACTAGCGGGAAGGTCGATACGCAGTATTTT.

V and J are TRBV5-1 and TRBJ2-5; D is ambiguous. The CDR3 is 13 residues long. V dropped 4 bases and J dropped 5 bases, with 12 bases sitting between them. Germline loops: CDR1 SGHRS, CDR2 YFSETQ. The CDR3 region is CASSLPSPETQYF. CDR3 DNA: TGCGCCAGCAGCCTGCCCTCGCCCGAGACCCAGTACTTC.

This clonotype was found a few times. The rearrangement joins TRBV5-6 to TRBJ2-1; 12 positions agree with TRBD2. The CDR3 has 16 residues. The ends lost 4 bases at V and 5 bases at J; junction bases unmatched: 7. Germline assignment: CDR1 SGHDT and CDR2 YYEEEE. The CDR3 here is CASSPILAGGDNEQFF. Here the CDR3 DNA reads TGTGCCAGCAGCCCGATCCTAGCGGGAGGGGACAATGAGCAGTTCTTC.

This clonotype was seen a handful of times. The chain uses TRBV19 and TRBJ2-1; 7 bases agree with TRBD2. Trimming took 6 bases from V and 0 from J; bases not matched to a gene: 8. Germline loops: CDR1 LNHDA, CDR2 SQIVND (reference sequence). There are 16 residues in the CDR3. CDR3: CASSRRLAGSYNEQFF. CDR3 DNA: TGTGCCAGTAGCAGACGACTAGCAGGCTCCTACAATGAGCAGTTCTTC.

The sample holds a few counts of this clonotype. Here the CDR3 DNA reads TGTGCCATCAGCGGCACGGATGCTATGGGGGAAAAACTGTTTTTT. Encoded protein: CAISGTDAMGEKLFF. V and J are TRBV10-3 and TRBJ1-4, with D hard to call. CDR1 ENHRY and CDR2 SYGVKD come from the germline V gene. V lost 6 bases to trimming and J lost 8 bases, with 19 bases between them. This CDR3 is 15 amino acids long.

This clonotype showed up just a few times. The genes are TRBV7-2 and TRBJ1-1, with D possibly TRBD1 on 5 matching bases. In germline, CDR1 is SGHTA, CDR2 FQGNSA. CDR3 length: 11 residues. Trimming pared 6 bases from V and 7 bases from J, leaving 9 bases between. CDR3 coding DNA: TGTGCCAGCAGTCACGGGGGTGAAGCTTTCTTT. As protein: CASSHGGEAFF.

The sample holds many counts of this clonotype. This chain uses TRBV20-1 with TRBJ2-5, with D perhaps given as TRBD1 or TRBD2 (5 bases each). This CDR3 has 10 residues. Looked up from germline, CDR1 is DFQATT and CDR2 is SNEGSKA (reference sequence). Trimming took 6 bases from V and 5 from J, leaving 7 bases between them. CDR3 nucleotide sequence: TGCAGTGCCGAGGGGGAGACCCAGTACTTC. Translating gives CSAEGETQYF.